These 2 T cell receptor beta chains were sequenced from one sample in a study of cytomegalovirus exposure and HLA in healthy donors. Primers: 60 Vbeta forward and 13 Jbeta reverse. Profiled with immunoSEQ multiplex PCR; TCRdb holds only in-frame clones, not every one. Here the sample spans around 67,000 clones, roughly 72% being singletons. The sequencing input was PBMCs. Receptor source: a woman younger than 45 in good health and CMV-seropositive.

DNA of the CDR3: TGTGCCAGCAGTGGCGGGACAGGGAGATCCTACGAGCAGTACTTC. This gives the protein CASSGGTGRSYEQYF. The V and J genes are TRBV6-5 and TRBJ2-7; 9 bases map to TRBD1. CDR1 and CDR2 (germline): MNHEY, SVGAGI. V lost 5 bases, J lost 1 base, and 6 bases stayed unmatched. The CDR3 totals 15 residues.

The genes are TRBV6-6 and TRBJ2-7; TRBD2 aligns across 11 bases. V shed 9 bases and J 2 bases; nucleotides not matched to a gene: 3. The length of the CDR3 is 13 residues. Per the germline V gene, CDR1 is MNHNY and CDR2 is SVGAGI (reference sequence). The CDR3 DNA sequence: TGTGCCAGTCTGACTAGCGGGACCTACGAGCAGTACTTC. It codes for CASLTSGTYEQYF.